This is a list of T cell receptor beta chains from one sample in a study of shared T cell receptors in the human thymus. Generated by immunoSEQ multiplex PCR, the TCRdb table keeps only in-frame clones and is missing some. The table includes under 850,000 clones, around 89% detected once. Another study also made use of these data, one on human thymus T cells.

Sequencing was performed on thymocytes. These receptors originate from a boy less than two years old with a congenital heart defect. CDR3s include the opening cysteine and the closing phenylalanine or tryptophan. Each record gives: clone size, J gene, D gene, V gene, CDR3 DNA, CDR3 protein. D genes are given only for firm matches. A row's size may be missing; if present it is once, few, many or a size class.

abundance: -; j_gene: TRBJ2-1; d_gene: TRBD2; v_gene: TRBV2; CDR3nt: TGTGCCAGCAGTGCTCGGACTAGCGGTAACAATGAGCAGTTCTTC; CDR3aa: CASSARTSGNNEQFF
abundance: few; j_gene: TRBJ2-7; d_gene: -; v_gene: TRBV4-1; CDR3nt: TGCGCCAGCAGCCAAGAGTACCGGGAGAACTACGAGCAGTACTTC; CDR3aa: CASSQEYRENYEQYF
abundance: -; j_gene: TRBJ2-4; d_gene: -; v_gene: TRBV27; CDR3nt: TGTGCCAGCAGTTTATCCCAGACCAAAAACATTCAGTACTTC; CDR3aa: CASSLSQTKNIQYF
abundance: -; j_gene: TRBJ2-1; d_gene: -; v_gene: TRBV7-9; CDR3nt: TGTGCCAGCAGCTCGGGGGATGAGCAGTTCTTC; CDR3aa: CASSSGDEQFF
abundance: -; j_gene: TRBJ2-2; d_gene: TRBD2; v_gene: TRBV18; CDR3nt: TGTGCCAGCTCACCACCCGAAGTAGCGGGACAGAACACCGGGGAGCTGTTTTTT; CDR3aa: CASSPPEVAGQNTGELFF
abundance: once; j_gene: TRBJ2-1; d_gene: TRBD2; v_gene: TRBV7-2; CDR3nt: TGTGCCAGCAGCACTCGACTAGCGGCTTACAATGAGCAGTTCTTC; CDR3aa: CASSTRLAAYNEQFF
abundance: -; j_gene: TRBJ1-5; d_gene: TRBD1; v_gene: TRBV6-5; CDR3nt: TGTGCCAGCAGTTACGGGACAGGGCCCAATCAGCCCCAGCATTTT; CDR3aa: CASSYGTGPNQPQHF
abundance: -; j_gene: TRBJ1-2; d_gene: -; v_gene: TRBV9; CDR3nt: TGTGCCAGCAGCGAGCAGGAGGGCAGGGAGGCTGGCTACACCTTC; CDR3aa: CASSEQEGREAGYTF
abundance: -; j_gene: TRBJ2-1; d_gene: -; v_gene: TRBV7-2; CDR3nt: TGTGCCAGCAGCTTAGCTTACTCCTTCTACAATGAGCAGTTCTTC; CDR3aa: CASSLAYSFYNEQFF
abundance: -; j_gene: TRBJ2-7; d_gene: TRBD2; v_gene: TRBV6-1; CDR3nt: TGTGCCAGCAGCCCTCTAGCGGGATCGGTCTACGAGCAGTACTTC; CDR3aa: CASSPLAGSVYEQYF
abundance: -; j_gene: TRBJ1-4; d_gene: TRBD1; v_gene: TRBV7-9; CDR3nt: TGTGCCAGCAGCCCAGCCAGGGGGAAACTGTTTTTT; CDR3aa: CASSPARGKLFF
abundance: -; j_gene: TRBJ2-7; d_gene: TRBD1; v_gene: TRBV5-1; CDR3nt: TGCGCCAGCAGCTTGAGTAGTCGGGACAGGGCGTCCGAGCAGTACTTC; CDR3aa: CASSLSSRDRASEQYF
abundance: -; j_gene: TRBJ1-1; d_gene: -; v_gene: TRBV29-1; CDR3nt: TGCAGCGTACGCTCGTCGTGGGGAGTAAAGAACACTGAAGCTTTCTTT; CDR3aa: CSVRSSWGVKNTEAFF
abundance: -; j_gene: TRBJ1-2; d_gene: -; v_gene: TRBV9; CDR3nt: TGTGCCAGCAGCACAGGGCCGAGCGGCTACACCTTC; CDR3aa: CASSTGPSGYTF
abundance: once; j_gene: TRBJ1-1; d_gene: -; v_gene: TRBV19; CDR3nt: TGTGCCAGTAGTATGGCCCCGACGGGCACTGAAGCTTTCTTT; CDR3aa: CASSMAPTGTEAFF
abundance: -; j_gene: TRBJ2-5; d_gene: -; v_gene: TRBV4-1; CDR3nt: TGCGCCAGCAGCCAAGCCCTTCCCCCGGCGACTAGTCCGGAGACCCAGTACTTC; CDR3aa: CASSQALPPATSPETQYF
abundance: once; j_gene: TRBJ2-4; d_gene: -; v_gene: TRBV6-6; CDR3nt: TGTGCCAGCAGTCGTAAAAACATTCAGTACTTC; CDR3aa: CASSRKNIQYF
abundance: -; j_gene: TRBJ2-3; d_gene: -; v_gene: TRBV6-4; CDR3nt: TGTGCCAGCAGGACCCGGGAGCAGCGCGAGGAGGACACAGATACGCAGTATTTT; CDR3aa: CASRTREQREEDTDTQYF
abundance: -; j_gene: TRBJ2-2; d_gene: -; v_gene: TRBV29-1; CDR3nt: TGCAGCGTTGAAGAAGGGGACATCCTGAACACCGGGGAGCTGTTTTTT; CDR3aa: CSVEEGDILNTGELFF
abundance: -; j_gene: TRBJ2-1; d_gene: -; v_gene: TRBV21-1; CDR3nt: TGTGCCAGCAGCAAAGCTCAGAGACTAGATTATAATGAGCAGTTCTTC; CDR3aa: CASSKAQRLDYNEQFF
abundance: -; j_gene: TRBJ2-1; d_gene: -; v_gene: TRBV6-1; CDR3nt: TGTGCCGCCACCTACCGGGACTCGTCCTACAATGAGCAGTTCTTC; CDR3aa: CAATYRDSSYNEQFF
abundance: -; j_gene: TRBJ2-1; d_gene: TRBD2; v_gene: TRBV11-2; CDR3nt: TGTGCCAGCAGTACTAGCGAAACCTACAATGAGCAGTTCTTC; CDR3aa: CASSTSETYNEQFF
abundance: -; j_gene: TRBJ2-7; d_gene: TRBD1; v_gene: TRBV7-9; CDR3nt: TGTGCCAGCAGCCCCTCGAGGGGGCTTACCGTTGGGCAGTACTTC; CDR3aa: CASSPSRGLTVGQYF
abundance: -; j_gene: TRBJ2-7; d_gene: -; v_gene: TRBV7-6; CDR3nt: TGTGCCAGCAGCTCCGAGAGCGGTCCTACCTACGAGCAGTACTTC; CDR3aa: CASSSESGPTYEQYF
abundance: few; j_gene: TRBJ2-1; d_gene: TRBD2; v_gene: TRBV2; CDR3nt: TGTGCCAGCAGGGAACCCCCCCAGCGGGAGTATGAGCAGTTCTTC; CDR3aa: CASREPPQREYEQFF
abundance: -; j_gene: TRBJ2-3; d_gene: TRBD2; v_gene: TRBV27; CDR3nt: TGTGCCAGCAGTTTAGGCGGGAGCCCCACAGATACGCAGTATTTT; CDR3aa: CASSLGGSPTDTQYF
abundance: -; j_gene: TRBJ2-1; d_gene: TRBD2; v_gene: TRBV4-1; CDR3nt: TGCGCCAGCAGCCAAGATGGGGTTGCGGGACTAGCGACCAATGAGCAGTTCTTC; CDR3aa: CASSQDGVAGLATNEQFF
abundance: few; j_gene: TRBJ2-2; d_gene: TRBD2; v_gene: TRBV30; CDR3nt: TGTGCCTGGAGTGCGCCAACCAACAGCGGGGTGCCGGCCGACGCAACCGGGGAGCTGTTTTTT; CDR3aa: CAWSAPTNSGVPADATGELFF
abundance: once; j_gene: TRBJ1-2; d_gene: -; v_gene: TRBV7-9; CDR3nt: TGTGCCAGCAGCTCGCAAGGGGAGGGTGGCTACACCTTC; CDR3aa: CASSSQGEGGYTF
abundance: -; j_gene: TRBJ2-7; d_gene: -; v_gene: TRBV13; CDR3nt: TGTGCCAGCAGCTACCGGGGCTACGAGCAGTACTTC; CDR3aa: CASSYRGYEQYF
abundance: -; j_gene: TRBJ2-7; d_gene: TRBD1; v_gene: TRBV29-1; CDR3nt: TGCAGCGCCTTGACCCACCGACAGGGGAAGTACGAGCAGTACTTC; CDR3aa: CSALTHRQGKYEQYF